This T cell receptor beta chain appears in the sequencing data of a study of cytomegalovirus exposure and HLA in healthy donors. This clone occurred a few times. CDR1 is MNHEY and CDR2 is SVGAGI in the germline V gene. After removal of 5 bases from V and 0 bases from J, the junction contained 6 bases not matched to a gene. The CDR3 sequence is 15 residues long. This PCR relied on a set of 60 Vbeta primers and 13 Jbeta primers. Data came from immunoSEQ multiplex PCR; TCRdb stores just in-frame clones and leaves some out. Of under 150,000 clones listed, about 80% are singletons. This sequence was found in a woman aged 45-65 years in good health and CMV-seropositive. The chain carries TRBV6-5 and TRBJ2-7; 8 bases align to TRBD1. The sequencing input was PBMCs. The chain's CDR3 is CASSILQGGSYEQYF. The DNA of the CDR3 is TGTGCCAGCAGTATTCTACAGGGGGGCTCCTACGAGCAGTACTTC.